This TCR beta chain was obtained from a study of blood T cell repertoires in COVID-19. Sequenced by immunoSEQ multiplex PCR; TCRdb stores in-frame clones only, minus some. The sample shows under 50,000 clones, more than 75% of them seen only once. The clonotype originates from a man between 65 and 79 years old with active COVID-19. Specimen: peripheral blood.

The chain's CDR3 is CASRLLGTGGGGYTF. The CDR3 DNA reads as TGTGCCAGCAGACTCTTGGGGACAGGGGGTGGTGGCTACACCTTC. The chain recombines TRBV28 with TRBJ1-2; 11 nucleotides line up with TRBD1. CDR3 length equals 15 residues. From germline, CDR1 is MDHEN and CDR2 SYDVKM. Trimming cost V 6 bases and J 7 bases; bases outside gene matches: 10.